The clone carrying this T cell receptor (beta chain) was seen at least ten times. Each CDR3 protein gets one entry after TCRdb re-called the RT-PCR reads with MiXCR. The table lists almost 700,000 distinct CDR3 sequences, approximately 15% of them singletons. V lost 7 bases, J lost 8 bases, and 8 bases stayed unmatched. The V gene's germline CDR1 is DFQATT and CDR2 SNEGSKA (reference sequence). This CDR3 is 12 amino acids long. The chain couples TRBV20-1 to TRBJ2-4; 7 nucleotides line up with TRBD1. This receptor was obtained from a female donor in good health, serving as a healthy control. Material: memory CD4+ T cells from blood. The CDR3, as DNA: TGCAGTGTTTATCACAGGGGAGACATTCAGTACTTC. Its protein is CSVYHRGDIQYF.